These T cell receptor beta chains were read from a single sample in a study of blood T cell repertoires in COVID-19. Method: immunoSEQ multiplex PCR; TCRdb's copy keeps in-frame clones and lacks some. Of some 250,000 clones in the sample, 70% to 90% were seen once. Sequenced sample: peripheral blood. The receptors stem from a woman between 25 and 40 years old with acute or convalescent COVID-19. Both conserved end residues are part of each CDR3. A D gene is named only where the DNA matches it firmly. Rows may omit the clone size; those that give it use once, few, many or a size class.

j_call d_call cdr3_length v_call clone_size cdr3_nt cdr3_aa
TRBJ2-3 TRBD1 14 TRBV20-1 many TGCAGTGCTAGTGAAGGGACAGGGCCAGATACGCAGTATTTT CSASEGTGPDTQYF
TRBJ2-2 TRBD2 21 TRBV27 few TGTGCCAGCAGTTGGCGCGATGTTTCTCGCGGGAGGTCACCGAACACCGGGGAGCTGTTTTTT CASSWRDVSRGRSPNTGELFF
TRBJ1-5 NA 13 TRBV19 NA TGTGCCAGTAGTATTGGACAAATGCAGCCCCAGCATTTT CASSIGQMQPQHF
TRBJ2-7 NA 12 TRBV5-8 NA TGTGCCAGCAGCGCAGACAGCTACGAGCAGTACTTC CASSADSYEQYF
TRBJ1-3 NA 15 TRBV4-2 NA TGTGCCAGCAGCCAGGCTTGGACACTGGGAAACACCATATATTTT CASSQAWTLGNTIYF
TRBJ1-1 NA 16 TRBV2 NA TGTGCCAGCAGTCCTAGAACGACTATGAGGAACACTGAAGCTTTCTTT CASSPRTTMRNTEAFF
TRBJ2-1 NA 11 TRBV12-3/TRBV12-4 NA TGTGCCAGCAGTGAGTACAATGAGCAGTTCTTC CASSEYNEQFF
TRBJ2-7 TRBD1 14 TRBV13 NA TGTGCCAGCACACAGGGGGCTTATTCAGCCGAGCAGTACTTC CASTQGAYSAEQYF
TRBJ2-3 TRBD2 12 TRBV7-9 NA TGTGCCTCGGGGGGGGCGTCAGATACGCAGTATTTT CASGGASDTQYF
TRBJ2-2 TRBD2 17 TRBV4-3 NA TGCGCCAGCAGCCAAGAGCCTAGCGGGACGAACACCGGGGAGCTGTTTTTT CASSQEPSGTNTGELFF
TRBJ1-2 TRBD1 15 TRBV19 NA TGTGCCAGTAGTATGGGACAGTCTCGCAACTATGGCTACACCTTC CASSMGQSRNYGYTF
TRBJ2-7 NA 11 TRBV3-1/TRBV3-2 NA TGTGCCAGCAGCCACCCGGGGGAGCAGTACTTC CASSHPGEQYF
TRBJ2-1 TRBD2 16 TRBV4-3 few TGCGCCAGCAGCCAGTGGAGCGGGAGCGACTACAATGAGCAGTTCTTC CASSQWSGSDYNEQFF
TRBJ2-7 TRBD2 15 TRBV6-5 NA TGTGCCAGCAGTTACTCTCGGGGGGGAAACTACGAGCAGTACTTC CASSYSRGGNYEQYF
TRBJ2-1 TRBD1 16 TRBV12-5 NA TGTGCTAGTGGTTTGGGGCGACAGGGGGCGCTCGATGAGCAGTTCTTC CASGLGRQGALDEQFF
TRBJ2-3 NA 14 TRBV11-2 NA TGTGCCAGCAGCTTACAGGGCAGCACAGATACGCAGTATTTT CASSLQGSTDTQYF
TRBJ2-7 TRBD2 17 TRBV4-1 NA TGCGCCAGCAGCCAGTACACCTCTAGCGGGAGCTCCTACGAGCAGTACTTC CASSQYTSSGSSYEQYF
TRBJ2-7 TRBD2 15 TRBV7-2 NA TGTGCCAGCAGCTTAGAATCTAGCGGATCCTACGAGCAGTACTTC CASSLESSGSYEQYF
TRBJ2-7 TRBD1 13 TRBV27 NA TGTGCCAGCAGTCTCACGACAGGGTACAAGCAGTACTTC CASSLTTGYKQYF
TRBJ2-7 NA 15 TRBV13 NA TGTGCCAGCAGCCGCCACCATACTGGCTCCTACGAGCAGTACTTC CASSRHHTGSYEQYF
TRBJ2-7 TRBD1 16 TRBV5-6 NA TGTGCCAGCAGCTTGACAAGGGACAGGCGAACCTACGAGCAGTACTTC CASSLTRDRRTYEQYF
TRBJ2-5 TRBD1 15 TRBV10-3 NA TGTGCCATCAGTGACCCGACAGGGGGCTCCGAGACCCAGTACTTC CAISDPTGGSETQYF
TRBJ2-1 NA 12 TRBV29-1 NA TGCAGCGTAAAGCGGTCTTACAATGAGCAGTTCTTC CSVKRSYNEQFF
TRBJ2-7 TRBD1 15 TRBV19 NA TGTGCCAGTAGTATCTCAGGGGGCGAGACCTACGAGCAGTACTTC CASSISGGETYEQYF
TRBJ1-5 NA 16 TRBV30 few TGTGCCTGGAGTCCACAGGGTCGGCGGGGCAATCAGCCCCAGCATTTT CAWSPQGRRGNQPQHF
TRBJ2-5 TRBD1 16 TRBV7-7 NA TGTGCTAGCAGCTCCTTCATGGGGACAGGGAAAGAGACCCAGTACTTC CASSSFMGTGKETQYF
TRBJ2-1 TRBD1 15 TRBV7-2 NA TGTGCCAGCAGCACCGGACAGGGGGCAGGCAATGAGCAGTTCTTC CASSTGQGAGNEQFF
TRBJ2-1 NA 15 TRBV6-2/TRBV6-3 NA TGTGCCAGCAGTTACAGCGGACCCGCCGGGAGTGTGCAGTTCTTC CASSYSGPAGSVQFF
TRBJ2-7 TRBD1 15 TRBV7-9 few TGTGCCAGCAGCTACCCCGGGACAGGTTCCTACGAGCAGTACTTC CASSYPGTGSYEQYF
TRBJ2-1 TRBD2 18 TRBV11-3 NA TGTGCCAGCAGCTTGATCCCCTCGACTAGCGGGAAGTACAATGAGCAGTTCTTC CASSLIPSTSGKYNEQFF
TRBJ2-3 TRBD2 16 TRBV4-3 NA TGCGCCAGCAGCCAATCGGGACTAGCGGGAATGGATACGCAGTATTTT CASSQSGLAGMDTQYF
TRBJ1-3 TRBD1 14 TRBV18 NA TGTGCCAGCTCACCGGGGACAGTTGGAAACACCATATATTTT CASSPGTVGNTIYF
TRBJ2-1 TRBD2 17 TRBV4-3 NA TGCGCCAGCAGCCAAGGGACTAGCGGGAGGGCGTACAATGAGCAGTTCTTC CASSQGTSGRAYNEQFF
TRBJ2-7 NA 13 TRBV25-1 few TGTGCCAGCATTGGGACACACACCTACGAGCAGTACTTC CASIGTHTYEQYF
TRBJ2-5 TRBD2 15 TRBV2 NA TGTGCCAGCAGGACTAGCGGGAGCGTCAGGGAGACCCAGTACTTC CASRTSGSVRETQYF
TRBJ2-5 NA 15 TRBV5-4 NA TGTGCCAGCAGCTTCCCGGGACTCCTCCAAGAGACCCAGTACTTC CASSFPGLLQETQYF
TRBJ2-7 TRBD2 15 TRBV10-2 NA TGCGCCAGCAGCAATAGCGGGAGGGCTTCCTACGAGCAGTACTTC CASSNSGRASYEQYF
TRBJ2-2 TRBD1 14 TRBV6-6 NA TGTGCCAGCGGGGGGACAGGGGATTCCCGGGAGCTGTTTTTT CASGGTGDSRELFF
TRBJ2-3 NA 15 TRBV27 NA TGTGCCAGCAGTTTTTTTGGCTGGTCCACAGATACGCAGTATTTT CASSFFGWSTDTQYF
TRBJ2-5 TRBD1 15 TRBV7-2 NA TGTGCCAGCAGCTTAGCCGGGACAGTTTCTAAGACCCAGTACTTC CASSLAGTVSKTQYF
TRBJ2-1 TRBD2 18 TRBV2 NA TGTGCCAGCAGTGACCCGGGGACTAGCGGGAGGGTGAGCCCCGAGCAGTTCTTC CASSDPGTSGRVSPEQFF